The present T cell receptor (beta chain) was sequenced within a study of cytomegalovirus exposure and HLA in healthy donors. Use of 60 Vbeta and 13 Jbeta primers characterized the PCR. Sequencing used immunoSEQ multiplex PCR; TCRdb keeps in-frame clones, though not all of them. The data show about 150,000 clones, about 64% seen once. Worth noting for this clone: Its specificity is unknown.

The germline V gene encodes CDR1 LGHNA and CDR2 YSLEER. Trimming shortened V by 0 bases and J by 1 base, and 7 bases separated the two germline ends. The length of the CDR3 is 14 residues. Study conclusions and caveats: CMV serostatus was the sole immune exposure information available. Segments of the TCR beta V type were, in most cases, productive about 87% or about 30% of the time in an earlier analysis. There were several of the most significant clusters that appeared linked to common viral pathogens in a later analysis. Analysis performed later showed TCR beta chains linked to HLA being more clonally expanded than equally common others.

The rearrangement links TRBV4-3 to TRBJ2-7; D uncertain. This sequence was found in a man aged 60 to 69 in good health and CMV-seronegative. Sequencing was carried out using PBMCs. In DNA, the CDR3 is TGCGCCAGCAGCCAAGACGGGTTATCCTACGAGCAGTACTTC. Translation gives CASSQDGLSYEQYF.